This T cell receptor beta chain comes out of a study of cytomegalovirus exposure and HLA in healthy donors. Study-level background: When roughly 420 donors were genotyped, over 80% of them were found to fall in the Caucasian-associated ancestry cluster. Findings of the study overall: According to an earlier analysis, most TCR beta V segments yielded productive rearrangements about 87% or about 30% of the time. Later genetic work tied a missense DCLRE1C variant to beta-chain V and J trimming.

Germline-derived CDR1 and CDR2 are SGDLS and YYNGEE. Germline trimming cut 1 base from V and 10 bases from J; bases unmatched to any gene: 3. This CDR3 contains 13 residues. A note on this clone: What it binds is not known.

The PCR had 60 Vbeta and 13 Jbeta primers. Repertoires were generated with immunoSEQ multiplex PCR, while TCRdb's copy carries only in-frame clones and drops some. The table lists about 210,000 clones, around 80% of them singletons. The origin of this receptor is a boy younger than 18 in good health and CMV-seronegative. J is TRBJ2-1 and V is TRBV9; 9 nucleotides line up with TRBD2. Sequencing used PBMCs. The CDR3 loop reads CASSVLAGVEQFF. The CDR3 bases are TGTGCCAGCAGCGTATTAGCGGGAGTAGAGCAGTTCTTC.